This entry lists 14 T cell receptor beta chains sequenced from one sample in a study of neurological immune-mediated disorders. MiXCR was run by TCRdb on the 5' RACE reads, yielding one entry per CDR3 protein. The sample lists some 86,000 distinct CDR3 sequences; 2% to 3% were seen once. Input material: PBMCs. All receptors come from a woman aged 25-40 years with multiple sclerosis.

This clonotype was picked up many times. The rearrangement uses TRBV20-1 and TRBJ2-7; the match to TRBD2 covers 7 bases. CDR3 size: 16 residues. V was clipped by 0 bases and J by 3 bases; unmatched bases: 11. The V gene's germline CDR1 is DFQATT and CDR2 SNEGSKA (reference sequence). Here the CDR3 DNA reads TGCAGTGCTAGAGATCTAGGGAGCGGGATGATCTACGAGCAGTACTTC. It translates to CSARDLGSGMIYEQYF.

This clonotype was seen ten or more times. The chain has TRBV5-5 and TRBJ2-1; 9 nucleotides line up with TRBD2. The CDR3 consists of 12 residues. Trimming took 5 bases from V and 12 from J; bases not matched to a gene: 6. Per germline, CDR1 SGHKS and CDR2 YYEKEE (reference sequence). The CDR3 DNA follows: TGTGCCAGCAGTCCTGAGACTAGCGGGCAGTTCTTC. Its translation: CASSPETSGQFF.

The table lists this clonotype with many counts. This chain connects TRBV5-1 to TRBJ2-1; D might be TRBD1 or TRBD2, each matching 6 bases. Germline CDR1 and CDR2: SGHRS and YFSETQ. The CDR3 contains 13 residues. V shed 0 bases and J shed 9 bases, with 10 bases lying between them. The CDR3 DNA sequence: TGCGCCAGCAGCTTGGAGGGGGGCGGTGAGCAGTTCTTC. This gives the protein CASSLEGGGEQFF.

This clonotype was observed at least ten times. The chain carries TRBV7-2 and TRBJ2-7; the D gene could be TRBD1 or TRBD2 (5 bases each). The V gene lost 6 bases and the J gene lost 5 bases, with 20 bases spanning the gap. The CDR3 is 15 amino acids. CDR1 and CDR2 (germline): SGHTA, FQGNSA. The CDR3 is CASSQGPGPGHEQYF. The CDR3 DNA follows: TGTGCCAGCAGTCAGGGACCCGGCCCAGGGCACGAGCAGTACTTC.

Many counts were recorded for this clonotype. This rearrangement joins TRBV7-8 to TRBJ2-7; 11 nucleotides agree with TRBD2. Germline-derived CDR1 and CDR2 are SGHVS and FQNEAQ. The CDR3 is 17 residues long. Losses at the gene ends were 6 bases for V and 7 bases for J; bases not matched to a gene: 17. CDR3 sequence: CASSQTPYTSGSGEQYF. In nucleotides, the CDR3 is TGTGCCAGCAGTCAAACCCCGTATACTAGCGGGAGTGGGGAGCAGTACTTC.

This clonotype was counted ten times or more. This chain links TRBV29-1 with TRBJ2-1; D remains unclear. Trimming took off 7 bases at V and 1 base at J, with 5 bases between the two ends. CDR3 size: 11 residues. Germline lookup yields CDR1 SQVTM and CDR2 ANQGSEA. CDR3 protein: CSATSYNEQFF. The CDR3 nucleotides read TGCAGCGCGACATCCTACAATGAGCAGTTCTTC.

This clonotype was observed at least ten times. V and J are TRBV5-1 and TRBJ1-2; D gene uncertain. V was pared by 0 bases and J by 4 bases, with 10 bases between. Germline CDR1 SGHRS, CDR2 YFSETQ. This CDR3 region has 14 residues. CDR3 region: CASSLGSSSYGYTF. The DNA for the CDR3 is TGCGCCAGCAGCTTGGGCAGCTCCAGCTATGGCTACACCTTC.

This clonotype was detected ten times or more. The rearrangement joins TRBV7-9 to TRBJ2-3; no definite D call. The V gene's germline CDR1 is SEHNR and CDR2 FQNEAQ (reference sequence). V dropped 4 bases and J dropped 2 bases, with 7 bases sitting between them. The CDR3 consists of 13 residues. As DNA, the CDR3 is TGTGCCAGCAGCTCGGGCGTCACAGATACGCAGTATTTT. Its translation: CASSSGVTDTQYF.

There are many counts of this clonotype. The chain has TRBV28 and TRBJ2-3; either TRBD1 or TRBD2 may fit D (6 bases each). With 6 bases removed from V and 0 bases from J, the gap between germline ends came to 13 bases. The germline V gene encodes CDR1 MDHEN and CDR2 SYDVKM. CDR3 size: 15 residues. Here the CDR3 reads CASSLGGLSTDTQYF. CDR3 coding DNA: TGTGCCAGCAGCCTCGGGGGCTTAAGCACAGATACGCAGTATTTT.

This clonotype was detected ten times or more. The gene calls are TRBV27 and TRBJ2-3; 7 bases are a match to TRBD2. This CDR3 is 15 amino acids long. The V gene's germline CDR1 is MNHEY and CDR2 SMNVEV (reference sequence). V dropped 4 bases and J dropped 4; count of bases not matched to a gene: 8. The CDR3 loop is CASSSAGAGADTQYF. DNA for the CDR3: TGTGCCAGCAGTTCTGCGGGCGCGGGGGCAGATACGCAGTATTTT.

This clonotype was recorded many times. CDR3 sequence: CASSLFQGETQYF. The CDR3 DNA reads as TGTGCCAGCAGTCTCTTCCAGGGAGAGACCCAGTACTTC. The genes are TRBV6-5 and TRBJ2-5; tentatively, D is TRBD1 (5 bases). Looked up from germline, CDR1 is MNHEY and CDR2 is SVGAGI. This CDR3 comprises 13 residues. The ends were cut back, 5 bases at V and 4 bases at J, with 11 bases in the middle.

This clonotype was seen at least ten times. The chain uses TRBV20-1 and TRBJ2-7; tentative D call: TRBD2 (7 bases). V was trimmed by 1 base and J by 3 bases, leaving 19 bases between them. The V gene's germline CDR1 is DFQATT and CDR2 SNEGSKA (reference sequence). The CDR3 runs 16 residues. CDR3 in amino acids: CSARGGGRSPLYEQYF. CDR3 nucleotides: TGCAGTGCTAGAGGGGGGGGCAGATCGCCCCTCTACGAGCAGTACTTC.

This clonotype was seen many times. The gene calls are TRBV7-9 and TRBJ2-1; perhaps TRBD2 as D (5 bases). This CDR3 comprises 17 residues. From germline, CDR1 is SEHNR and CDR2 FQNEAQ (reference sequence). V was shortened by 0 bases and J by 3 bases, with 15 bases between the two germline ends. The CDR3 nucleotides are TGTGCCAGCAGCTTAGCCGCGGCGGTAGCGAGCTACAATGAGCAGTTCTTC. This translates into CASSLAAAVASYNEQFF.

This clonotype was seen at least ten times. This chain links TRBV28 with TRBJ2-7; the D gene is possibly TRBD1 (6 bases). Germline lookup yields CDR1 MDHEN and CDR2 SYDVKM. Trimming left V 10 bases short and J 1 base short, with 20 bases between. CDR3 size: 15 residues. The CDR3 DNA reads TGTGCCACCGTTAGAAGGGGGACGGGATCCTACGAGCAGTACTTC. Translated: CATVRRGTGSYEQYF.